This is a list of T cell receptor beta chains from one sample in a study of blood T cells in healthy people across ages. TCRdb re-called the 5' RACE reads through MiXCR, storing one row per CDR3 protein. The table lists roughly 1,700,000 distinct CDR3 sequences, under 30% of them singletons. The material sequenced was blood. The receptors here all came from a woman in her 30s in good health. The CDR3 runs from the conserved cysteine through the conserved F or W. D genes are given only for firm matches. For some rows the clone size is stated as once, few or many, or as a class when expanded; others skip it.

>TRBJ2-3|TRBV7-6|few|TRBD1
CASSLGTGIGTGTQYF
TGTGCCAGCAGCTTAGGGACAGGCATTGGCACAGGTACGCAGTATTTT
>TRBJ2-1|TRBV19|-|-
CASSINRDNEQFF
TGTGCCAGTAGTATAAACCGGGACAATGAGCAGTTCTTC
>TRBJ1-6|TRBV12-3/TRBV12-4|-|TRBD1
CASRGTGARSPLHF
TGTGCCAGCCGGGGGACAGGGGCTAGGTCACCCCTCCACTTT
>TRBJ2-4|TRBV27|many|TRBD1
CASSDRQGIQYF
TGTGCCAGCAGCGACAGACAGGGGATTCAGTACTTC
>TRBJ1-1|TRBV5-1|-|-
CASSRESVNTEAFF
TGCGCCAGCAGCCGGGAGTCAGTGAACACTGAAGCTTTCTTT
>TRBJ2-7|TRBV7-9|many|-
CASSPGTQIYEQYF
TGTGCCAGCAGCCCCGGGACCCAAATTTACGAGCAGTACTTC
>TRBJ2-1|TRBV11-2|few|-
CASSWREDEQFF
TGTGCCAGCAGCTGGAGAGAGGATGAGCAGTTCTTC
>TRBJ2-4|TRBV7-2|many|TRBD2
CASSPKGGLAGDTKNIQYF
TGTGCCAGCAGCCCGAAGGGCGGACTAGCGGGAGATACCAAAAACATTCAGTACTTC
>TRBJ2-1|TRBV6-2/TRBV6-3|-|TRBD2
CASRRLAGGPGNEQFF
TGTGCCAGCAGACGTTTAGCGGGAGGGCCTGGGAATGAGCAGTTCTTC
>TRBJ2-1|TRBV4-3|many|-
CASSQSSGPRNEQFF
TGCGCCAGCAGCCAATCGAGCGGTCCCCGTAATGAGCAGTTCTTC
>TRBJ2-2|TRBV4-2|many|TRBD2
CASSHEVTGTSGAGELFF
TGTGCCAGCAGCCATGAAGTAACCGGGACTAGCGGAGCCGGGGAGCTGTTTTTT
>TRBJ2-7|TRBV6-6|few|-
CASSPGRLNEQYF
TGTGCCAGCAGCCCCGGACGTCTCAACGAGCAGTACTTC
>TRBJ2-3|TRBV5-1|-|TRBD2
CASSARTGLAGGYTDTQYF
TGCGCCAGCAGCGCAAGAACGGGACTAGCGGGAGGTTACACAGATACGCAGTATTTT
>TRBJ2-3|TRBV18|few|TRBD2
CASSPTAGGSTDTQYF
TGTGCCAGCTCACCAACAGCGGGAGGGAGCACAGATACGCAGTATTTT
>TRBJ2-1|TRBV3-1|few|TRBD2
CASSRTSPMDEQFF
TGTGCCAGCAGCCGGACTAGCCCAATGGATGAGCAGTTCTTC
>TRBJ2-1|TRBV18|few|TRBD2
CASSPAGEGSYNEQFF
TGTGCCAGCTCTCCGGCGGGGGAGGGGTCCTACAATGAGCAGTTCTTC
>TRBJ2-7|TRBV20-1|many|-
CSALWGPSYEQYF
TGCAGTGCTCTCTGGGGACCCTCCTACGAGCAGTACTTC
>TRBJ2-2|TRBV7-9|few|-
CASNGGQRKNTGELFF
TGTGCCAGCAACGGGGGACAGCGCAAGAACACCGGGGAGCTGTTTTTT